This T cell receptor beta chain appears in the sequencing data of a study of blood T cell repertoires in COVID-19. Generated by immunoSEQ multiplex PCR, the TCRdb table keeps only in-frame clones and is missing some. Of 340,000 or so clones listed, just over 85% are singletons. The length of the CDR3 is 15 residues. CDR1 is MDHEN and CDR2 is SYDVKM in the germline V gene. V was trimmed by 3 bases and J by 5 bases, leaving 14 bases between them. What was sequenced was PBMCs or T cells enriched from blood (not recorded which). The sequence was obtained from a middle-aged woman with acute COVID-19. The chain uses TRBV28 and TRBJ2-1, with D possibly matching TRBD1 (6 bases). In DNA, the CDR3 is TGTGCCAGCAGTTTTTTACAGGGCAGCAACAATGAGCAGTTCTTC. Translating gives CASSFLQGSNNEQFF.